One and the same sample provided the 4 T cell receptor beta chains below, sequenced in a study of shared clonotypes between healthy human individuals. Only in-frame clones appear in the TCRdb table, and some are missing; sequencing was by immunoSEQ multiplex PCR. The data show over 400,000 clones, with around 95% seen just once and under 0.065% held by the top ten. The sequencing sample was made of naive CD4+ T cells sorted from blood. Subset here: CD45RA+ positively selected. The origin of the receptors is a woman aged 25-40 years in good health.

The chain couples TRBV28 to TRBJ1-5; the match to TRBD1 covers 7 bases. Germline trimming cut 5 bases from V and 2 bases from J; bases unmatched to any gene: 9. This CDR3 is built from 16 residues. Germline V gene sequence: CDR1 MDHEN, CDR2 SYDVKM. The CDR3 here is CASSVQGPLRNQPQHF. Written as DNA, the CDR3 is TGTGCCAGCAGTGTACAGGGGCCGCTGCGCAATCAGCCCCAGCATTTT.

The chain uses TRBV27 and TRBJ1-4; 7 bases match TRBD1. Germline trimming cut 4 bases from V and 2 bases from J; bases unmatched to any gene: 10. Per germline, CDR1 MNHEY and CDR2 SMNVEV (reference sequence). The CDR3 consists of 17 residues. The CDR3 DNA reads TGTGCCAGCAGTTCCGGGTACAGGGGATCGACTAATGAAAAACTGTTTTTT. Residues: CASSSGYRGSTNEKLFF.

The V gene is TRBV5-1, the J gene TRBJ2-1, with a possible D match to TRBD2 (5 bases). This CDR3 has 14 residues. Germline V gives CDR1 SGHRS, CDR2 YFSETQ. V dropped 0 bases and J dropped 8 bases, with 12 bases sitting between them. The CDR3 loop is CASSLDLARDEQFF. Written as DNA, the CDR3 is TGCGCCAGCAGCTTGGATCTAGCTAGGGATGAGCAGTTCTTC. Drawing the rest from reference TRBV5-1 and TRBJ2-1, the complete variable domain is KAGVTQTPRYLIKTRGQQVTLSCSPISGHRSVSWYQQTPGQGLQFLFEYFSETQRNKGNFPGRFSGRQFSNSRSEMNVSTLELGDSALYLCASSLDLARDEQFFGPGTRLTVL.

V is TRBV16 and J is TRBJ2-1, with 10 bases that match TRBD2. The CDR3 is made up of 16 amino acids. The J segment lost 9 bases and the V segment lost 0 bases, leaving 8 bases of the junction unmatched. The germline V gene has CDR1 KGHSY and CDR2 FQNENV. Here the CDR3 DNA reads TGTGCCAGCAGCCAATCTCTAGCGGGAGCTCGCCGTGAGCAGTTCTTC. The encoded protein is CASSQSLAGARREQFF.